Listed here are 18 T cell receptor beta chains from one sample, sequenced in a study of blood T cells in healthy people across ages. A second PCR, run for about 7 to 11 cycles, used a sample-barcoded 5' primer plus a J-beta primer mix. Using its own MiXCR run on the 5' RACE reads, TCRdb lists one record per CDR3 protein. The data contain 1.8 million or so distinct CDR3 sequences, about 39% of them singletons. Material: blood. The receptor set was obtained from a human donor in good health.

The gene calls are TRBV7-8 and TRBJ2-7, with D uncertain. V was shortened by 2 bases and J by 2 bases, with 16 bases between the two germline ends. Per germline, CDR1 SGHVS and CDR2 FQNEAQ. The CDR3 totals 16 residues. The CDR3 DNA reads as TGTGCCAGCAGCTTACGTGCGCCGAAGGGCGCCTACGAGCAGTACTTC. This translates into CASSLRAPKGAYEQYF.

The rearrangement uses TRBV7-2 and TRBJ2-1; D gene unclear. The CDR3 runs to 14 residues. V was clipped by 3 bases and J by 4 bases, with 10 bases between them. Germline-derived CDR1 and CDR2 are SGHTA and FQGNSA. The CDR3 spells CASSFLNLYNEQFF. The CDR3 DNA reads TGTGCCAGCAGCTTTCTTAACTTGTACAATGAGCAGTTCTTC.

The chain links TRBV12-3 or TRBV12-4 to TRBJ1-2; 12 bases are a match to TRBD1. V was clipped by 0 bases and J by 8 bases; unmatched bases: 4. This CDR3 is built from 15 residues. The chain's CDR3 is CASSLAWDRGLGYTF. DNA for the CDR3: TGTGCCAGCAGTTTAGCCTGGGACAGGGGGCTGGGCTACACCTTC.

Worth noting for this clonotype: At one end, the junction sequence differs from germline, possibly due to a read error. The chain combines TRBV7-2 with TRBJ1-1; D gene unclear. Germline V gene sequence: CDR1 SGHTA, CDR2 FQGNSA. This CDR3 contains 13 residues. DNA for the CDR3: TGTGCCAGCAGCTTGGCTAGGAACACTGGAGCTTTCTTT. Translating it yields CASSLARNTGAFF. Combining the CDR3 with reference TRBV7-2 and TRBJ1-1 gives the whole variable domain GAGVSQSPSNKVTEKGKDVELRCDPISGHTALYWYRQSLGQGLEFLIYFQGNSAPDKSGLPSDRFSAERTGGSVSTLTIQRTQQEDSAVYLCASSLARNTGAFFGQGTRLTVV.

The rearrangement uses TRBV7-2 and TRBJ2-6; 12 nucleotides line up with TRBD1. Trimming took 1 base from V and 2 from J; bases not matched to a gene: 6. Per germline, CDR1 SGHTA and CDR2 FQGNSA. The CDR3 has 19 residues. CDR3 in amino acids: CASSLDSGQGAAGANVLTF. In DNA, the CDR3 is TGTGCCAGCAGCTTAGATTCGGGACAGGGGGCAGCTGGGGCCAACGTCCTGACTTTC. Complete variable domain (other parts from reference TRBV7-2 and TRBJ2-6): GAGVSQSPSNKVTEKGKDVELRCDPISGHTALYWYRQSLGQGLEFLIYFQGNSAPDKSGLPSDRFSAERTGGSVSTLTIQRTQQEDSAVYLCASSLDSGQGAAGANVLTFGAGSRLTVL.

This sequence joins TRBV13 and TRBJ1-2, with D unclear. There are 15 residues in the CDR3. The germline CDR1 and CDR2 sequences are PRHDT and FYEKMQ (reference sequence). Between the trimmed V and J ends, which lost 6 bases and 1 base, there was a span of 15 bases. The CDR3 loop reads CASSPGDARNYGYTF. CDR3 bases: TGTGCCAGCAGTCCAGGTGACGCCCGTAACTATGGCTACACCTTC.

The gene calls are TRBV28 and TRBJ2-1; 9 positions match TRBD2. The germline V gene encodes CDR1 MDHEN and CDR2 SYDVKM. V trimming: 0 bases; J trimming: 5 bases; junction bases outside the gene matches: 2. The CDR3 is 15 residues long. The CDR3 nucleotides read TGTGCCAGCAGTTTATGGCTAGCGGGGAACAATGAGCAGTTCTTC. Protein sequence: CASSLWLAGNNEQFF.

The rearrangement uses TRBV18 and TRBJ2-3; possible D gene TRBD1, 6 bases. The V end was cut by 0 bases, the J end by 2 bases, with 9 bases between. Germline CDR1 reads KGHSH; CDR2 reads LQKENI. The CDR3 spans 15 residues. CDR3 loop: CASSPPRTVTDTQYF. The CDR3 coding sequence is TGTGCCAGCTCACCACCGCGGACAGTCACAGATACGCAGTATTTT.

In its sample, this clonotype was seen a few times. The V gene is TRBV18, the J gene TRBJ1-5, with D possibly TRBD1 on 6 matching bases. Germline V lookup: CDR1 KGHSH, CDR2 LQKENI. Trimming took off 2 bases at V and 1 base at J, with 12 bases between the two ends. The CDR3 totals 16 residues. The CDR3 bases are TGTGCCAGCTCACCAGGGGGGGGCGCGAGCAATCAGCCCCAGCATTTT. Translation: CASSPGGGASNQPQHF.

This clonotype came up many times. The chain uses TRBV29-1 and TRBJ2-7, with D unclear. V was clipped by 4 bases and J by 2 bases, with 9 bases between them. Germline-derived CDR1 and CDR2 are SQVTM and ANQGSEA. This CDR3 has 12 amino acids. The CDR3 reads CSVGPVTYEQYF. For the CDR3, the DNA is TGCAGCGTTGGTCCAGTCACCTACGAGCAGTACTTC.

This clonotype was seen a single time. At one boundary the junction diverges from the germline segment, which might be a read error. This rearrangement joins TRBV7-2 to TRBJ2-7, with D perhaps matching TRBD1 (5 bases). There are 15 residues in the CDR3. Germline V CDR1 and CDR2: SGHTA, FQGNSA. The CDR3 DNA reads TGTGCCAGCAGCCCCCGACAGACTCATTCCTACGAGCGGTACTTC. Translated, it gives CASSPRQTHSYERYF. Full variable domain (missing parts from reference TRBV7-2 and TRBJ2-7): GAGVSQSPSNKVTEKGKDVELRCDPISGHTALYWYRQSLGQGLEFLIYFQGNSAPDKSGLPSDRFSAERTGGSVSTLTIQRTQQEDSAVYLCASSPRQTHSYERYFGPGTRLTVT.

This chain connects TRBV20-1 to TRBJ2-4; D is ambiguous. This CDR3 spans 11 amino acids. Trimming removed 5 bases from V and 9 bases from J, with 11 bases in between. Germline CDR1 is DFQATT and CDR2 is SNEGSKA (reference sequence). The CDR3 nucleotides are TGCAGTGCTCCTCTAAAGAGCATTCAGTACTTC. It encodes CSAPLKSIQYF.

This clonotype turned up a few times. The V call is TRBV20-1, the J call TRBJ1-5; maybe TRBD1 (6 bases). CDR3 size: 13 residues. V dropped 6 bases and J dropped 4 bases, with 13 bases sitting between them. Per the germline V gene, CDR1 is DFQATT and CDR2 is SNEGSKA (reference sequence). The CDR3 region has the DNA TGCAGTGCCGGGACATCTTGGAATCAGCCCCAGCATTTT. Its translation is CSAGTSWNQPQHF.

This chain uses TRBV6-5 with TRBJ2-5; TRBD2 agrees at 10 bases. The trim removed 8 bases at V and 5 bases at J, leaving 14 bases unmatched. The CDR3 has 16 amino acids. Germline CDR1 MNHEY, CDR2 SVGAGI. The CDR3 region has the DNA TGTGCCAGCCGAACCCTTAGCGGGGGGCCATGGGAGACCCAGTACTTC. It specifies CASRTLSGGPWETQYF.

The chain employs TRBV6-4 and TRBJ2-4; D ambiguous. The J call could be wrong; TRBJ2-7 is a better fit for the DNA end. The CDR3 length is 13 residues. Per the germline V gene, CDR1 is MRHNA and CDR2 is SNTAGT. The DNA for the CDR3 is TGTGCCAGCAGTGACTCTGACTGCTACGAGCAGTACTTC. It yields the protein CASSDSDCYEQYF.

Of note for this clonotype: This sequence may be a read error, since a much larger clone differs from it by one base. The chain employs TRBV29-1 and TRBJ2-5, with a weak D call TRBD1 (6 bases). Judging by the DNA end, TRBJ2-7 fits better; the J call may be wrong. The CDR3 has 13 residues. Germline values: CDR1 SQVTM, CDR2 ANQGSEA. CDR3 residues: CSVRGHLTCEQYF. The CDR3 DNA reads TGCAGCGTCCGGGGACACCTTACCTGCGAGCAGTACTTC.

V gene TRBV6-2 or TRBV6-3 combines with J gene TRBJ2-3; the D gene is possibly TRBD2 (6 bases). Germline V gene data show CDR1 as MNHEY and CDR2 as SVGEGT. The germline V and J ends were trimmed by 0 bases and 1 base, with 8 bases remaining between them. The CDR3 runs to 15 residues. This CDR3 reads CASSYSTRGTDTQYF. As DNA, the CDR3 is TGTGCCAGCAGTTACTCGACTAGGGGCACAGATACGCAGTATTTT.

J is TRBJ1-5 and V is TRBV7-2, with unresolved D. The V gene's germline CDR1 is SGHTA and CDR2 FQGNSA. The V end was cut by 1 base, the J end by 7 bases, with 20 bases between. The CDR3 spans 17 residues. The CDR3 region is CASSLEGSGSFGQPQHF. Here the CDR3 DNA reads TGTGCCAGCAGCTTAGAGGGTTCAGGCTCCTTTGGGCAGCCCCAGCATTTT.